The rows below give T cell receptor beta chains drawn from one sample of a study of tumor and adjacent non-tumor tissue in lung cancer. TCRdb passed the multiplex PCR reads through MiXCR, listing each CDR3 protein once. The sample holds roughly 67,000 distinct CDR3 sequences; just under 60% are singletons and the top ten take roughly 21%. Sequenced: lung tumor tissue. These receptors were collected from a man aged 50 or older with non-small cell lung cancer. Each CDR3 is given without its conserved first and last residue. Fields, in order: CDR3 protein, V gene, CDR3 length, clone size. For some rows the clone size is stated as once, few or many, or as a class when expanded; others skip it.

CDR3: ASSGDLEQF
V: TRBV5-1
length: 9
size: many

CDR3: ASSNTDTQY
V: TRBV21-1
length: 9
size: many

CDR3: ASSFFRGLQETPY
V: TRBV11-2
length: 13
size: NA

CDR3: ASGLAEGIDTQY
V: TRBV12-5
length: 12
size: many

CDR3: ASSLSGANVLT
V: TRBV12-3/TRBV12-4
length: 11
size: many

CDR3: SARWELADTQC
V: TRBV20-1
length: 11
size: NA

CDR3: ASCFDPWGYNEQF
V: TRBV6-2/TRBV6-3
length: 13
size: NA

CDR3: SAGGPGHEHY
V: TRBV20-1
length: 10
size: NA

CDR3: ASSIGVQGHERL
V: TRBV19
length: 12
size: NA

CDR3: SVEAQGYEQY
V: TRBV29-1
length: 10
size: medium-sized

CDR3: ANSPPRGKQF
V: TRBV28
length: 10
size: NA

CDR3: SARVNEQY
V: TRBV20-1
length: 8
size: many

CDR3: ASLPGGGEAF
V: TRBV28
length: 10
size: many

CDR3: AWCPQGSSYNEQF
V: TRBV30
length: 13
size: NA

CDR3: ASSYSNTNTKAF
V: TRBV6-5
length: 12
size: NA

CDR3: ATSSPGGVKTDTQY
V: TRBV15
length: 14
size: NA

CDR3: ASSLVFDNQPQH
V: TRBV28
length: 12
size: NA

CDR3: TSSLVLRGRTGTNVLT
V: TRBV12-3/TRBV12-4
length: 16
size: NA

CDR3: ASSQDLELAATHNEQF
V: TRBV4-1
length: 16
size: NA

CDR3: ASADWGGTAGELF
V: TRBV19
length: 13
size: NA

CDR3: ASSPKMRGGELS
V: TRBV11-3
length: 12
size: once

CDR3: ASSVRPLGEQY
V: TRBV11-2
length: 11
size: NA

CDR3: ASCNRRQGTHGYT
V: TRBV11-3
length: 13
size: NA

CDR3: ASNWAGEEGEQF
V: TRBV11-2
length: 12
size: NA

CDR3: SGAPGTGGTDTQY
V: TRBV29-1
length: 13
size: NA

CDR3: AISVSSGGPFGEQY
V: TRBV10-3
length: 14
size: many

CDR3: ANSDGTTSTGTQY
V: TRBV10-1
length: 13
size: once

CDR3: ASSSGTSGATLSLYEQF
V: TRBV6-6
length: 17
size: many

CDR3: ASSLGQTPMEGYT
V: TRBV11-2
length: 13
size: few

CDR3: ASSFAGDTNEQF
V: TRBV5-1
length: 12
size: many

CDR3: ASRKGPGETQY
V: TRBV6-1
length: 11
size: many

CDR3: AGSSILAKNVQY
V: TRBV11-2
length: 12
size: NA

CDR3: AGSPLSANYGYT
V: TRBV11-2
length: 12
size: NA

CDR3: ASSSPSGGAAINEQF
V: TRBV5-6
length: 15
size: NA

CDR3: SARPGTTEAF
V: TRBV20-1
length: 10
size: few